This T cell receptor beta chain was identified in a study of molecular identifiers for immune sequencing clone quantification (dated by TCRdb to between 2017 and 2018). Turning to the overall study: For a replicate experiment, the RNA from either around 20,000 or 100,000 naive CD8 T cells was divided into five aliquots, and four of those aliquots went on to sequencing. The study was a methods study using CD8 T cells to benchmark molecular-identifier clustering-based TCR repertoire sequencing (MIDCIRS) and TCR RNA copy counting.

The method was PCR. Sequenced on a NextSeq 500. Bulk TCR libraries were generated as previously described, with the TCR primers listed in Table S5 used. Purification of total RNA was performed with the Qiagen AllPrep DNA/RNA kit. Before analysis, reads from multiple sequencing runs of the same library were pooled. The original pipeline was this. Reads were retained only if the reads had an exact TCR constant sequence, and the retained reads were trimmed to 150 nt and grouped according to their 12-nt molecular barcodes. Within each barcode group, reads were sub-clustered at a 15% Levenshtein threshold, and quality-weighted consensus sequences were built per RNA molecule. Non-functional sequences were discarded, and so were lower-count sequences lying one edit away from another sequence. Barcode sub-clusters with fewer than 20% of the maximum read count were removed, based on fitting two negative binomial distributions. TCRdb redid the processing of the public reads, applying fastp at Q25 and MiXCR, and retained in-frame beta chains. Rows with one shared CDR3 protein collapse into an entry with the most common genes and DNA. The V and J calls and clone size are TCRdb's, not the authors'. The sample includes about 630,000 distinct CDR3 sequences, with roughly 25% observed a single time. 0.6% to 0.9% of the sample is taken by the ten largest.

CDR1 and CDR2 are drawn from the germline V gene (reference sequence): DFQATT, SNEGSKA. Here V drops 6 bases and J drops 2 bases, and the junction holds 6 bases not matched to any gene. There are 13 amino acids in the CDR3, from cysteine to phenylalanine inclusive. Only CDR3 DNA remains: 39 bases, in frame from the first base. A note on this clonotype: Its binding antigen is unknown. No quality values exist for individual bases; no much larger clone is one base distant.

Results and caveats for the whole study, not just this receptor: Spiked-in Jurkat TCR RNA (10 copies' worth), which is not part of the donor repertoire, was contained in the naive libraries. When barcode sub-clustering was omitted, TCR diversity was inflated by chimeric consensus sequences, with chimeras reaching as high as 47%. Even against a background of about a million naive CD8 T cells, spiked-in Jurkat TCR RNA amounting to a single cell's worth was reported to be detectable. In CMV-specific effector cells, clones with more than 20 RNA copies contained over 97% of molecules, whereas in naive cells such clones contained under 1% of molecules. Highly expanded clone sizes could be underestimated because identical TCR molecules may share a barcode. Modeling gave approximately 3 recovered TCR RNA copies per cell versus roughly 10 by digital PCR, implying roughly 28% capture efficiency.

Libraries of naive CD8 T cells were built from approximately 22,000 to 940,000 sorted cells, with 10%, 30% or 50% of the purified RNA used. On a BD FACSAria II, naive CD8 T cells were FACS-sorted as CD8+CD4-CCR7+CD45RA+ and collected into RLT Plus buffer. Detection sensitivity was tested by spiking Jurkat RNA equal to approximately 9 TCR copies' worth into samples containing roughly 19,000-1,100,000 naive CD8 T cells. Enrichment of CD8 T cells was done with RosetteSep CD8+ T Cell Enrichment Cocktail plus Ficoll-Paque, and ACK red cell lysis came afterward. The sample taken for sequencing was naive CD8+ T cells from blood, with Jurkat cell RNA spiked in. The sample's cell subset or site label is to be understood as: FACS-sorted CD8+CD4-CCR7+CD45RA+ naive T cells. This TCR derives from a human donor in good health. Some libraries in this study had Jurkat cell RNA spiked in. The chain joins TRBV20-1 to TRBJ2-7, and TRBD1 matches 8 of the central bases. The nucleotide sequence is given as TGCAGTGCAATCGGGACAGGAACCTACGAGCAGTACTTC. It is translated as CSAIGTGTYEQYF.